This T cell receptor beta chain was captured in a study of CD8 T cells in ankylosing spondylitis. Each CDR3 protein is one row after TCRdb ran MiXCR on the 5' RACE reads. This repertoire shows some 250,000 distinct CDR3 sequences, roughly a tenth found once; its top ten account for roughly 6.8%. The table lists this clonotype with many counts. Specimen: blood, either unsorted or a sorted T cell fraction (not recorded which). The receptor's source is a male donor with ankylosing spondylitis or in good health (not recorded which).

The CDR3 DNA follows: TGTGCCAGCAGCCAAGATGTGGCAAGAACTGAAGCTTTCTTT. Amino acid sequence: CASSQDVARTEAFF. The J gene is TRBJ1-1, the V gene TRBV4-2; D gene unclear. The CDR3 totals 14 residues. Germline V lookup: CDR1 LGHNA, CDR2 YNFKEQ. The germline V and J ends were trimmed by 0 bases and 5 bases, with 10 bases remaining between them.